The 32 T cell receptor beta chains presented below share a single source sample, sequenced in a study of cytomegalovirus exposure and HLA in healthy donors. The PCR had 60 Vbeta and 13 Jbeta primers. Clones were sequenced by immunoSEQ multiplex PCR, and TCRdb holds only the in-frame ones, with some missing. The data show 60,000 to 85,000 clones, with roughly 79% seen just once and approximately 1.6% held by the top ten. The sequencing input was PBMCs. The source is a man aged 40-55 years in good health and CMV-seronegative.

This rearrangement joins TRBV10-3 to TRBJ2-5; TRBD2 aligns across 7 bases. The germline V gene has CDR1 ENHRY and CDR2 SYGVKD. Trimming cost V 4 bases and J 2 bases; bases outside gene matches: 16. The CDR3 totals 18 residues. The CDR3 spells CAISGGGATVVGQETQYF. CDR3 in DNA: TGTGCCATCAGTGGGGGGGGAGCAACTGTAGTCGGGCAAGAGACCCAGTACTTC.

This chain connects TRBV10-3 to TRBJ2-7; D ambiguous. Germline assignment: CDR1 ENHRY and CDR2 SYGVKD. The CDR3 covers 15 residues. The V end lost 3 bases, the J end lost 6 bases, and 18 bases lay between the germline ends. The CDR3 coding sequence is TGTGCCATCAGTGACTTGTCGAGGTCGGCTACCGAGCAGTACTTC. Translating gives CAISDLSRSATEQYF.

The rearrangement uses TRBV5-1 and TRBJ1-1; TRBD1 aligns across 11 bases. The V gene end was trimmed by 3 bases and the J gene end by 7 bases; junction bases not matched to a gene: 11. Germline-derived CDR1 and CDR2 are SGHRS and YFSETQ. The CDR3 spans 16 residues. The CDR3 nucleotides are TGCGCCAGCAGCTACCGGTACGGGACAGGGGGATATGAAGCTTTCTTT. Its translation: CASSYRYGTGGYEAFF.

The chain recombines TRBV29-1 with TRBJ2-3; 9 bases align to TRBD1. The CDR3 is 14 amino acids. With V trimmed by 4 bases and J by 2 bases, 4 bases remained unmatched. From germline, CDR1 is SQVTM and CDR2 ANQGSEA. The CDR3 region is CSVGRTGVTDTQYF. The CDR3 DNA is TGCAGCGTTGGTCGGACAGGGGTCACAGATACGCAGTATTTT.

This chain's CDR3 is CASTGGPTDTQYF. CDR3 DNA sequence: TGTGCCAGCACGGGGGGGCCTACAGATACGCAGTATTTT. This chain uses TRBV28 with TRBJ2-3; 8 bases fit TRBD2. The junction had 3 bases not matched to a gene; V was cut back by 7 bases and J by 3 bases. Germline lookup yields CDR1 MDHEN and CDR2 SYDVKM. There are 13 residues in the CDR3.

V and J are TRBV27 and TRBJ1-5; TRBD1 aligns across 10 bases. V lost 8 bases, J lost 5 bases, and 9 bases stayed unmatched. Germline lookup yields CDR1 MNHEY and CDR2 SMNVEV (reference sequence). The CDR3 sequence is 15 residues long. For the CDR3, the DNA is TGTGCCAGCTCTTTGAGGACAGGGGGAGATCAGCCCCAGCATTTT. Amino acids: CASSLRTGGDQPQHF.

V usage is TRBV11-2 and J usage is TRBJ1-6; TRBD1 might be the D (5 bases). Trimming pared 0 bases from V and 5 bases from J, leaving 8 bases between. This CDR3 contains 15 residues. Germline V lookup: CDR1 SGHAT, CDR2 FQNNGV. The CDR3 region is CASSLDPGHNSPLHF. CDR3 nucleotides: TGTGCCAGCAGCTTAGACCCAGGGCATAATTCACCCCTCCACTTT.

This clone has a single count. The chain couples TRBV7-6 to TRBJ2-7; 7 bases are a match to TRBD2. The CDR3 consists of 16 residues. The germline CDR1 and CDR2 sequences are SGHVS and FNYEAQ. J lost 0 bases, V lost 5 bases, and 10 bases had no gene match. CDR3 in amino acids: CASSAGVENPSYEQYF. The CDR3 DNA reads TGTGCCAGCAGCGCGGGGGTAGAAAACCCCTCCTACGAGCAGTACTTC.

This sequence joins TRBV7-3 and TRBJ2-3, with D tentatively TRBD1 (6 bases). The CDR3 is 14 amino acids. The V gene lost 5 bases and the J gene lost 5 bases, with 14 bases spanning the gap. Germline V gene data show CDR1 as SGHTA and CDR2 as FQGTGA. Here the CDR3 reads CASSPGTPGDTQYF. CDR3 DNA sequence: TGTGCCAGCAGCCCCGGGACACCAGGAGATACGCAGTATTTT. Supplemented by reference TRBV7-3 and TRBJ2-3, the full variable domain reads GAGVSQTPSNKVTEKGKYVELRCDPISGHTALYWYRQSLGQGPEFLIYFQGTGAADDSGLPNDRFFAVRPEGSVSTLKIQRTERGDSAVYLCASSPGTPGDTQYFGPGTRLTVL.

This chain uses TRBV28 with TRBJ1-5; TRBD1 agrees at 10 bases. The CDR3 is 15 amino acids. The V and J ends lost 5 bases and 6 bases, in that order; junction bases with no gene match: 7. CDR1 and CDR2 from the germline V gene are MDHEN and SYDVKM. CDR3 region: CASSPGTGAIQPQHF. CDR3 DNA sequence: TGTGCCAGCAGTCCCGGGACAGGGGCTATTCAGCCCCAGCATTTT.

The chain couples TRBV2 to TRBJ2-1; D ambiguous. The CDR3 consists of 12 residues. The V end was cut by 5 bases, the J end by 5 bases, with 7 bases between. Germline-derived CDR1 and CDR2 are SNHLY and FYNNEI. The CDR3 loop is CASSSDDNEQFF. DNA for the CDR3: TGTGCCAGCAGTAGCGATGACAATGAGCAGTTCTTC.

The chain is built from TRBV19 and TRBJ1-5; TRBD1 agrees at 7 bases. With V trimmed by 5 bases and J by 0 bases, 7 bases remained unmatched. CDR1 and CDR2 (germline): LNHDA, SQIVND (reference sequence). The CDR3 extends over 16 amino acids. The CDR3 region has the DNA TGTGCCAGTAGTGCGCGGGACAGCTATAGCAATCAGCCCCAGCATTTT. This codes for CASSARDSYSNQPQHF.

V and J are TRBV5-1 and TRBJ1-4; D is unclear. The CDR3 extends over 14 amino acids. V was trimmed by 4 bases and J by 6 bases, leaving 13 bases between them. The germline CDR1 and CDR2 sequences are SGHRS and YFSETQ. This chain's CDR3 is CASSLLGPDEKLFF. Here the CDR3 DNA reads TGCGCCAGCAGCCTCCTTGGGCCAGATGAAAAACTGTTTTTT.

CDR3 loop: CASTTGGATGELFF. CDR3 bases: TGCGCCAGCACTACAGGGGGGGCCACCGGGGAGCTGTTTTTT. The gene calls are TRBV10-2 and TRBJ2-2, with a weak D call TRBD1 (8 bases). The V gene's germline CDR1 is WSHSY and CDR2 SAAADI. The V and J ends lost 7 bases and 4 bases respectively, with 13 bases between them. The CDR3 length is 14 residues.

Turning to this clone: Its ends do not fully match the called genes, so a read error is possible. This sequence joins TRBV29-1 and TRBJ1-2, with D tentatively TRBD1 (5 bases). The germline V gene encodes CDR1 SQVTM and CDR2 ANQGSEA. The CDR3 covers 13 residues. The CDR3 region has the DNA TGCAGCGCTGAACCAGGGCTAGGTTATGGCTACACCTTC. Encoded protein: CSAEPGLGYGYTF.

The rearrangement joins TRBV5-8 to TRBJ2-5; the match to TRBD1 covers 8 bases. Germline loops: CDR1 SGHTS, CDR2 YDEGEE. The CDR3 consists of 14 residues. V was clipped by 4 bases and J by 5 bases; unmatched bases: 7. The CDR3 is CASSVTGGLETQYF. The CDR3 bases are TGTGCCAGCAGCGTAACAGGGGGTTTGGAGACCCAGTACTTC.

This chain joins TRBV28 and TRBJ1-2; TRBD1 is a possible D gene (5 bases). CDR3 length equals 13 residues. V lost 2 bases and J 5 bases, leaving 9 bases between the germline ends. The V gene's germline CDR1 is MDHEN and CDR2 SYDVKM. The CDR3 region is CASSLGRQYGYTF. CDR3 in DNA: TGTGCCAGCAGTTTAGGTAGACAGTATGGCTACACCTTC.

CDR3 protein: CASSYGSPSSYNEQFF. CDR3 sequence (DNA): TGTGCCAGCAGTTACGGTAGCCCTAGCTCCTACAATGAGCAGTTCTTC. J is TRBJ2-1 and V is TRBV6-5, with D hard to call. V gave up 2 bases and J gave up 0 bases, with 11 bases separating them. This CDR3 region has 16 residues. Germline V lookup: CDR1 MNHEY, CDR2 SVGAGI.

CDR3 residues: CSVVGHVNYGYTF. Written as DNA, the CDR3 is TGCAGCGTCGTCGGACACGTCAACTATGGCTACACCTTC. The chain carries TRBV29-1 and TRBJ1-2; D is perhaps TRBD1 (5 bases). Germline V gene sequence: CDR1 SQVTM, CDR2 ANQGSEA. Between the trimmed V and J ends, which lost 6 bases and 2 bases, there was a span of 13 bases. The CDR3 contains 13 residues.

The chain is built from TRBV27 and TRBJ1-6, with D perhaps TRBD1 (5 bases). The germline V gene encodes CDR1 MNHEY and CDR2 SMNVEV (reference sequence). CDR3 size: 20 residues. Trimming removed 2 bases at V and 2 bases at J, with 22 bases between. The CDR3 DNA reads as TGTGCCAGCAGTTTAAATGTCGGTGGGGCGGTGCACACCTATAATTCACCCCTCCACTTT. It yields the protein CASSLNVGGAVHTYNSPLHF.

J is TRBJ2-7 and V is TRBV28; 10 nucleotides align to TRBD1. After removal of 7 bases from V and 0 bases from J, the junction contained 3 bases not matched to a gene. Germline-derived CDR1 and CDR2 are MDHEN and SYDVKM. CDR3 length: 14 residues. CDR3 nucleotide sequence: TGTGCCAGCACCCGGACAGGGGGCTCCTACGAGCAGTACTTC. Amino acid sequence: CASTRTGGSYEQYF.

The CDR3 sequence: CAISELAGGPVPYEQYF. Written as DNA, the CDR3 is TGTGCCATCAGTGAGTTAGCGGGAGGGCCGGTTCCCTACGAGCAGTACTTC. The chain carries TRBV10-3 and TRBJ2-7; TRBD2 aligns across 11 bases. After removal of 1 base from V and 2 bases from J, the junction contained 7 bases not matched to a gene. The CDR3 is made up of 17 amino acids. The germline V gene encodes CDR1 ENHRY and CDR2 SYGVKD.

V is TRBV7-8 and J is TRBJ2-7, with 8 bases identical to TRBD2. The CDR3 has 15 residues. Per germline, CDR1 SGHVS and CDR2 FQNEAQ. V shed 2 bases, J shed 7 bases, and the junction held 10 bases outside the gene matches. The CDR3 DNA is TGTGCCAGCAGCTTAAGCCGGCTAGCGGGCCGAGAGCAGTACTTC. Amino acid sequence: CASSLSRLAGREQYF.

This sequence joins TRBV6-5 and TRBJ2-3; a possible D gene is TRBD2 (5 bases). The CDR3 has 15 amino acids. V was shortened by 3 bases and J by 1 base, with 11 bases between the two germline ends. CDR1 is MNHEY, CDR2 SVGAGI, per germline. CDR3 coding DNA: TGTGCCAGCAGTTATAGCGAGCAGGGCACAGATACGCAGTATTTT. Translated: CASSYSEQGTDTQYF.

This clone was detected a few times. Given a far larger clone just one base away, this is likely a sequencing read error. This sample also contains other DNA sequences that code for the same CDR3. J is TRBJ2-7 and V is TRBV4-1; D may be TRBD1 (6 bases). V was clipped by 1 base and J by 5 bases, with 12 bases between them. From germline, CDR1 is MGHRA and CDR2 YSYEKL. This CDR3 has 14 residues. In DNA, the CDR3 is TGCGCCAGCAGCCAAGCCTGGGGGCTCGACGAGCAGTACTTC. Its translation is CASSQAWGLDEQYF.

J is TRBJ2-7 and V is TRBV19; no clear D. Germline V gene lookup returns CDR1 LNHDA and CDR2 SQIVND (reference sequence). CDR3 size: 16 residues. Between the trimmed V and J ends, which lost 5 bases and 5 bases, there was a span of 22 bases. The CDR3 sequence: CASSPPPSRYTNEQYF. Here the CDR3 DNA reads TGTGCCAGTAGTCCGCCCCCTTCCAGATACACAAACGAGCAGTACTTC.

This sequence joins TRBV28 and TRBJ2-1; 11 positions agree with TRBD1. The CDR3 runs to 16 residues. With 5 bases clipped from V and 6 bases from J, the junction kept 9 bases outside the gene matches. Per germline, CDR1 MDHEN and CDR2 SYDVKM. The CDR3 sequence is CASSGSDRGRLNEQFF. The CDR3 DNA reads TGTGCCAGCAGTGGATCGGACAGGGGGCGACTCAATGAGCAGTTCTTC.

This clone is a singleton in its sample. The chain couples TRBV6-1 to TRBJ2-4, with 9 bases aligning to TRBD2. The V segment lost 2 bases and the J segment 7 bases; nucleotides outside the gene matches: 6. CDR3 length: 15 residues. In germline, CDR1 is MNHNS, CDR2 SASEGT. The CDR3, as DNA: TGTGCCAGCAGTGAACGTGGCGGGAGGGTTAACATTCAGTACTTC. Its protein is CASSERGGRVNIQYF.

V and J are TRBV7-9 and TRBJ2-3; TRBD1 agrees at 8 bases. This CDR3 region has 13 residues. The germline gives CDR1 SEHNR, CDR2 FQNEAQ (reference sequence). As DNA, the CDR3 is TGTTCCTCTACCCGGACAGGGAAAGATACGCAGTATTTT. Residues: CSSTRTGKDTQYF.

V and J are TRBV9 and TRBJ2-3, with a possible D match to TRBD1 (6 bases). Germline V gene sequence: CDR1 SGDLS, CDR2 YYNGEE. CDR3 length: 16 amino acids. Trimming removed 4 bases from V and 1 base from J, with 16 bases in between. For the CDR3, the DNA is TGTGCCAGCAGCCAGGGGACGGCAGTGGGCACAGATACGCAGTATTTT. Translated, it gives CASSQGTAVGTDTQYF.

This chain connects TRBV18 to TRBJ2-5, with D uncertain. Germline V lookup: CDR1 KGHSH, CDR2 LQKENI. The CDR3 spans 11 residues. Trimming left V 4 bases short and J 5 bases short, with 5 bases between. The DNA of the CDR3 is TGTGCCAGCTCACTGCGGGAGACCCAGTACTTC. Translated, it gives CASSLRETQYF.

The chain combines TRBV2 with TRBJ1-6, with 9 bases lining up with TRBD1. The germline V gene has CDR1 SNHLY and CDR2 FYNNEI. CDR3 length: 15 amino acids. V shed 9 bases and J 8 bases; nucleotides not matched to a gene: 11. CDR3 sequence (DNA): TGTGCCAGTTGGGACAGGGTCCTGCTATATTCACCCCTCCACTTT. Its protein product is CASWDRVLLYSPLHF.